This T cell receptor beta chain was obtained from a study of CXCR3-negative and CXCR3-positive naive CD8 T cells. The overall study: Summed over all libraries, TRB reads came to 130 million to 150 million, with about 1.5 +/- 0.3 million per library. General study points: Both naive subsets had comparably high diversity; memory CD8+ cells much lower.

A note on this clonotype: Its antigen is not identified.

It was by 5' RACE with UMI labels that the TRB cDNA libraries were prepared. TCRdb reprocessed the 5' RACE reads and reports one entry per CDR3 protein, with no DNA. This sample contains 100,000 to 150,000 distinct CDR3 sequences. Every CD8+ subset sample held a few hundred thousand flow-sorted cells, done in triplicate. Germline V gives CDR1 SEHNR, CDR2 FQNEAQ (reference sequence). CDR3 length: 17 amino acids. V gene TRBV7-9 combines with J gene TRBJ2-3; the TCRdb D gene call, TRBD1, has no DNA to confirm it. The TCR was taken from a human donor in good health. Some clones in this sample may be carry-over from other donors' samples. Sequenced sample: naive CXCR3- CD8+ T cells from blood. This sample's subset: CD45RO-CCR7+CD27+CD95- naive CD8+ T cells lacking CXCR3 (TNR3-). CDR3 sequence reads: CASRPPHEPLSTDTQYF.